This is a list of T cell receptor beta chains from one sample in a study of monozygotic twins with inflammatory bowel disease. TCRdb reworked the 5' RACE reads into one entry per CDR3 protein, no DNA. With approximately 330,000 distinct CDR3 sequences in the sample, the ten largest clones hold 2%. Sample: blood. These receptors were taken from a human donor with ulcerative colitis or Crohn's disease, or a healthy co-twin of an affected twin (not recorded which). The CDR3 runs from the conserved cysteine through the conserved F or W.

TRBV4-1	TRBJ2-7	CASSQKGSSYEQYF
TRBV13	TRBJ1-1	CASSEKDRGLTEAFF
TRBV7-3	TRBJ1-5	CASSRRQERVDQPQHF
TRBV6-5	TRBJ1-1	CASSYGGFTEAFF
TRBV7-2	TRBJ2-1	CASSPLTRISYNEQFF
TRBV20-1	TRBJ2-1	CSARDIQVGYPGDEQFF
TRBV6-5	TRBJ2-7	CASSLRLAGGLVYYEQYF
TRBV5-6	TRBJ2-2	CASSLISRGLTGELFF
TRBV2	TRBJ2-3	CASSEGISRSYF
TRBV7-2	TRBJ1-1	CASSLARGAFF
TRBV5-6	TRBJ2-3	CASSPTFKSSTDTQYF
TRBV20-1	TRBJ1-6	CSGAQDRGNSPLHF
TRBV6-2/TRBV6-3	TRBJ2-7	CASTPDWTSSYEQYF
TRBV9	TRBJ1-1	CASSGGNEAFF
TRBV2	TRBJ2-5	CASRIGTDQETQYF
TRBV3-1	TRBJ1-1	CATQGGPGTKAFF
TRBV20-1	TRBJ1-5	CSARGGLALQPQHF
TRBV2	TRBJ2-7	CASSEAIIGGYEQYF
TRBV19	TRBJ2-2	CASTPTGNTGELFF
TRBV4-3	TRBJ2-5	CASSQGPGQGRETQYF
TRBV6-5	TRBJ2-1	CASSLDGGPPHNEQFF
TRBV7-2	TRBJ2-5	CASSHKETQYF
TRBV7-2	TRBJ2-3	CASGLSRSTDTQYF
TRBV27	TRBJ2-7	CASSFSDAYEQYF
TRBV20-1	TRBJ2-4	CSAPGVSKNIQYF
TRBV15	TRBJ2-7	CATSRDRFEQYF
TRBV5-1	TRBJ2-1	CASRRESPANEQFF
TRBV6-5	TRBJ2-7	CASSYSRGNEQYF
TRBV28	TRBJ2-1	CASSSPTSGGSYNEQFF
TRBV28	TRBJ2-7	CASSLLGYEQYF
TRBV5-1	TRBJ2-7	CASSSEGGGRHEQYF
TRBV28	TRBJ2-5	CASSFRQGGQETQYF
TRBV30	TRBJ2-3	CAWSSRTSGVSDTQYF
TRBV28	TRBJ1-6	CASSFPSTGSGRSPLHF
TRBV7-9	TRBJ1-2	CASSRAGTYGYTF
TRBV5-1	TRBJ1-1	CASSSPDGYTEAFF
TRBV6-5	TRBJ2-7	CASSSWGLTSYEQYF
TRBV20-1	TRBJ2-1	CSARDFGPSGSNEQFF
TRBV2	TRBJ2-3	CASNPEGGTDTQYF
TRBV3-1	TRBJ2-7	CASSQIGREFSYEQYF
TRBV7-9	TRBJ1-2	CASSRPSGATYGYTF
TRBV7-2	TRBJ2-7	CASSLTGVTYEQYF
TRBV10-2	TRBJ2-2	CASSGLTDPPGEPFF
TRBV20-1	TRBJ2-3	CSARSGREATDTQYF
TRBV3-1	TRBJ2-7	CASSPSGLAGGEQYF
TRBV19	TRBJ1-2	CASSILTGAYGYTF
TRBV11-2	TRBJ2-3	CASSLDLAGGTDTQYF
TRBV19	TRBJ2-1	CASTMLAGFNNEQFF
TRBV19	TRBJ2-1	CASSIEGLRGYNEQFF
TRBV5-6	TRBJ2-7	CASSLRPGGRKNEQYF
TRBV20-1	TRBJ2-1	CSAPSGGQYNEQFF
TRBV7-3	TRBJ2-5	CASSPSSGRTATQYF
TRBV4-2	TRBJ2-7	CASSRVGGPGPEQYF
TRBV5-1	TRBJ2-3	CASSLASRGSTDTQYF